The 14 T cell receptor beta chains presented below share a single source sample, sequenced in a study of T-cell reconstitution after alpha-beta-depleted transplantation in children. The authors prepared the TCRbeta library with unique molecular identifiers. TCRdb re-called the PCR reads through MiXCR, storing one row per CDR3 protein. Found here are about 420,000 distinct CDR3 sequences, approximately 11% of them singletons; the top ten hold roughly 5%. This material consisted of PBMCs from the stem cell graft donor, taken from the stem cell graft. These receptors originate from a human donor who donated a stem cell graft to a child with acute myeloid leukemia.

This clonotype was observed many times. In nucleotides, the CDR3 is TGTGCCAGCACCCCGGTGACAGAGAACTATGGCTACACCTTC. Residues: CASTPVTENYGYTF. This chain links TRBV21-1 with TRBJ1-2; the tabulated D call, TRBD1, remains unverified against the DNA. TRBV21-1 constitutes a pseudogene. This CDR3 is 14 amino acids long.

The rearrangement uses TRBV5-1 and TRBJ1-1; no reliable D call. CDR1 is SGHRS and CDR2 is YFSETQ in the germline V gene. There are 14 residues in the CDR3. V lost 6 bases and J lost 1, with 13 bases in between. The CDR3, as DNA: TGCGCCAGCACTCTCTCACGAACGAACACTGAAGCTTTCTTT. It specifies CASTLSRTNTEAFF.

The rearrangement links TRBV12-3 or TRBV12-4 to TRBJ2-3; 9 bases agree with TRBD1. V gave up 3 bases and J gave up 6 bases; unmatched junction bases: 7. This CDR3 has 15 residues. The CDR3 sequence: CASSLGQGFMDTQYF. CDR3 in DNA: TGTGCCAGCAGTTTGGGACAGGGTTTTATGGATACGCAGTATTTT.

This clonotype appeared a single time. The chain recombines TRBV7-8 with TRBJ2-5, with 8 positions matching TRBD2. Per germline, CDR1 SGHVS and CDR2 FQNEAQ. V was clipped by 1 base and J by 3 bases; unmatched bases: 10. The CDR3 consists of 17 residues. CDR3 residues: CASSLGGRGGGEETQYF. DNA for the CDR3: TGTGCCAGCAGCTTAGGAGGACGGGGGGGAGGGGAAGAGACCCAGTACTTC.

At least ten counts were recorded for this clonotype. This chain links TRBV20-1 with TRBJ2-5, with D perhaps given as TRBD1 or TRBD2 (6 bases each). This CDR3 is built from 14 residues. Trimming pared 1 base from V and 3 bases from J, leaving 12 bases between. Germline values: CDR1 DFQATT, CDR2 SNEGSKA (reference sequence). Written as DNA, the CDR3 is TGCAGTGCTAGAGGAACGGGGGCGGAAGAGACCCAGTACTTC. Encoded protein: CSARGTGAEETQYF.

This clonotype has more than one count but fewer than ten. The J gene is TRBJ2-1, the V gene TRBV18; 10 nucleotides align to TRBD2. V lost 0 bases and J lost 9; bases outside the gene matches: 8. CDR1 is KGHSH and CDR2 is LQKENI in the germline V gene. The CDR3 is 16 residues long. The CDR3 DNA follows: TGTGCCAGCTCACCACCGTCCAGCGGGGGGGCAGGTGAGCAGTTCTTC. Translating gives CASSPPSSGGAGEQFF.

This clonotype was counted only a few times. V is TRBV15 and J is TRBJ1-5; 7 nucleotides line up with TRBD1. V lost 5 bases and J lost 1; bases outside the gene matches: 5. Germline CDR1 reads LNHNV; CDR2 reads YYDKDF (reference sequence). The CDR3 runs 15 residues. The CDR3 coding sequence is TGTGCCACCAGCCAAGACAGGGACAGCAATCAGCCCCAGCATTTT. Residues: CATSQDRDSNQPQHF.

The genes are TRBV7-2 and TRBJ2-3; 12 bases map to TRBD2. With 5 bases clipped from V and 1 base from J, the junction kept 7 bases outside the gene matches. This CDR3 spans 17 amino acids. Germline values: CDR1 SGHTA, CDR2 FQGNSA. CDR3 nucleotide sequence: TGTGCCAGCAGCAAGAGACTAGCGGGGGATCGCACAGATACGCAGTATTTT. As protein: CASSKRLAGDRTDTQYF.

This chain joins TRBV3-1 and TRBJ2-1; 10 bases match TRBD2. Per germline, CDR1 LGHDT and CDR2 YNNKEL (reference sequence). This CDR3 comprises 14 residues. The V gene end was trimmed by 5 bases and the J gene end by 7 bases; junction bases not matched to a gene: 5. CDR3 sequence (DNA): TGTGCCAGCAGCATCCTTAGCGGGAGGAATGAGCAGTTCTTC. Encoded protein: CASSILSGRNEQFF.

This clonotype has just a few counts. The DNA of the CDR3 is TGCGCCAGCAGTCAATCGACTAGCGGGGGCCTGAGCTCCTACGAGCAGTACGTC. Translation: CASSQSTSGGLSSYEQYV. The chain couples TRBV23-1 to TRBJ2-7, with 12 bases that match TRBD2. TRBV23-1 is flagged as an ORF with uncertain function. Germline trimming cut 0 bases from V and 0 bases from J; bases unmatched to any gene: 6. The CDR3 consists of 18 residues.

There are many counts of this clonotype. CDR3 bases: TGCGCCAGCAGCTTGGAAGGACTACGGACAGATACGCAGTATTTT. Its protein is CASSLEGLRTDTQYF. This rearrangement joins TRBV5-1 to TRBJ2-3; D might be TRBD2 (6 bases). Per the germline V gene, CDR1 is SGHRS and CDR2 is YFSETQ. Trimming took off 0 bases at V and 3 bases at J, with 11 bases between the two ends. The CDR3 is made up of 15 amino acids.

V gene TRBV12-3 or TRBV12-4 combines with J gene TRBJ2-3, with D perhaps TRBD2 (6 bases). Trimming removed 5 bases from V and 0 bases from J, with 12 bases in between. This CDR3 is 15 amino acids long. The CDR3: CASSLGTDSTDTQYF. The CDR3 DNA follows: TGTGCCAGCAGTCTAGGGACTGATAGCACAGATACGCAGTATTTT.

This clonotype came up a few times. The chain's CDR3 is CASSPAGLGTDTQYF. Here the CDR3 DNA reads TGTGCCAGCAGCCCAGCGGGACTCGGCACAGATACGCAGTATTTT. The J gene is TRBJ2-3, the V gene TRBV11-2; TRBD2 agrees at 7 bases. Germline V CDR1 and CDR2: SGHAT, FQNNGV. The CDR3 has 15 residues. Germline trimming cut 5 bases from V and 1 base from J; bases unmatched to any gene: 6.

This sequence joins TRBV12-3 or TRBV12-4 and TRBJ1-6; D is perhaps TRBD1 (5 bases). CDR3 size: 15 residues. V was trimmed by 1 base and J by 9 bases, leaving 13 bases between them. Written as DNA, the CDR3 is TGTGCCAGCAGTTTAGTGCAGGGAGATCTTTCACCCCTCCACTTT. Amino acids: CASSLVQGDLSPLHF.